A single sample is the source of the 10 T cell receptor beta chains below, sequenced in a study of T cells after yellow fever vaccination. TCRdb called the 5' RACE reads again in MiXCR, with one record for every CDR3 protein. Of about 240,000 distinct CDR3 sequences listed, around 3.5% were seen once; the top ten hold 19%. This material consisted of PBMCs, taken 15 days after the yellow fever booster vaccination. These receptors were obtained from a man aged 18 to 30 who received the YFV17D yellow fever vaccine.

This clonotype was counted many times. The chain combines TRBV20-1 with TRBJ1-5, with unresolved D. V was pared by 0 bases and J by 0 bases, with 12 bases between. The CDR3 extends over 16 amino acids. Germline V gene sequence: CDR1 DFQATT, CDR2 SNEGSKA (reference sequence). CDR3 region: CSARDPLRYSNQPQHF. The CDR3 coding sequence is TGCAGTGCTAGAGATCCCCTGCGTTATAGCAATCAGCCCCAGCATTTT.

This clonotype occurred many times. The chain carries TRBV4-1 and TRBJ2-1; 12 bases are shared with TRBD2. This CDR3 is 17 amino acids long. J gave up 5 bases and V 1 base, and 6 bases lay outside the gene matches. Germline V lookup: CDR1 MGHRA, CDR2 YSYEKL. In DNA, the CDR3 is TGCGCCAGCAGCCAAGGGAGACTAGCGGGGGCGCACAATGAGCAGTTCTTC. It translates to CASSQGRLAGAHNEQFF.

This clonotype has more than one count but fewer than ten. This chain joins TRBV21-1 and TRBJ2-4. TRBV21-1 is a pseudogene segment. This CDR3 has 14 residues. The CDR3 sequence is CARIKLRAKNIQYF. CDR3 in DNA: TGTGCCAGGATAAAACTCCGAGCCAAAAACATTCAGTACTTC.

The rearrangement links TRBV20-1 to TRBJ1-5; the D gene is possibly TRBD1 (5 bases). The V gene's germline CDR1 is DFQATT and CDR2 SNEGSKA (reference sequence). The V end lost 0 bases, the J end lost 3 bases, and 18 bases lay between the germline ends. The CDR3 sequence is 17 residues long. This CDR3 reads CSARDRRRGWFNQPQHF. The CDR3 nucleotides read TGCAGTGCTAGAGATCGGAGGAGGGGTTGGTTCAATCAGCCCCAGCATTTT.

This clonotype was seen repeatedly, ten times or more. The CDR3 loop reads CASSQGTSGVGIQYF. Written as DNA, the CDR3 is TGCGCCAGCAGCCAAGGGACTAGCGGGGTGGGCATTCAGTACTTC. V gene TRBV4-1 combines with J gene TRBJ2-4; 12 bases map to TRBD2. The CDR3 spans 15 residues. Per the germline V gene, CDR1 is MGHRA and CDR2 is YSYEKL. V dropped 1 base and J dropped 9; count of bases not matched to a gene: 4.

This clonotype was found a few times. The chain couples TRBV20-1 to TRBJ1-5; the match to TRBD1 covers 9 bases. Germline loops: CDR1 DFQATT, CDR2 SNEGSKA (reference sequence). With 6 bases clipped from V and 0 bases from J, the junction kept 9 bases outside the gene matches. This CDR3 spans 16 amino acids. The DNA for the CDR3 is TGCAGTGCCCCCCGGACAGGGGATTATAGCAATCAGCCCCAGCATTTT. Translating gives CSAPRTGDYSNQPQHF.

This clonotype was picked up many times. This sequence joins TRBV15 and TRBJ2-2; D might be TRBD1 or TRBD2, each matching 5 bases. Germline values: CDR1 LNHNV, CDR2 YYDKDF (reference sequence). The CDR3 contains 14 residues. V lost 4 bases, J lost 4 bases, and 10 bases lay in between. In nucleotides, the CDR3 is TGTGCCACCAGCATCGCTGGGACCACCGGGGAGCTGTTTTTT. Translating gives CATSIAGTTGELFF.

In its sample, this clonotype was seen many times. The chain recombines TRBV20-1 with TRBJ1-5; tentative D call: TRBD1 (5 bases). V was shortened by 2 bases and J by 2 bases, with 10 bases between the two germline ends. Germline assignment: CDR1 DFQATT and CDR2 SNEGSKA (reference sequence). There are 14 residues in the CDR3. This chain's CDR3 is CSARTDSGNQPQHF. The CDR3 DNA reads as TGCAGTGCTAGAACCGACAGTGGCAATCAGCCCCAGCATTTT.

This clonotype was recorded many times. The chain joins TRBV24-1 to TRBJ2-3; D unclear. V was clipped by 7 bases and J by 1 base, with 29 bases between them. The CDR3 length is 20 residues. Germline loops: CDR1 KGHDR, CDR2 SFDVKD. The DNA for the CDR3 is TGTGCCACCAGCTCCTCCTCCTATATGGGCTCAACCAAAGGCACAGATACGCAGTATTTT. It codes for CATSSSSYMGSTKGTDTQYF.

In this sample, this clonotype turned up many times. This chain connects TRBV20-1 to TRBJ2-7, with 8 bases lining up with TRBD1. The V gene end was trimmed by 4 bases and the J gene end by 5 bases; junction bases not matched to a gene: 10. This CDR3 contains 14 residues. Looked up from germline, CDR1 is DFQATT and CDR2 is SNEGSKA (reference sequence). CDR3 sequence: CSATGQGKVDEQYF. The CDR3 nucleotides are TGCAGTGCTACAGGACAGGGAAAGGTCGACGAGCAGTACTTC.